This TCR beta chain was identified in a study of blood T cell repertoires in COVID-19. Looking at the study overall: Sites in the United States, Italy and Spain provided acute and convalescent COVID-19 samples. Sample material is recorded as cDNA or gDNA derived from T cells, B-cell-depleted T cells, or PBMCs.

In the study's own analysis: Cell counts per sample came from amplifying reference gene primers. Clones were read by immunoSEQ multiplex PCR, and TCRdb kept only the in-frame ones, dropping some. V and J calls and clone size are as listed in that table; D and trimming were resolved from the DNA. The sample lists some 100,000 clones; about 88% were seen once. Material: peripheral blood. The receptor was derived from a woman aged 55-69 years with acute or convalescent COVID-19.

This chain's CDR3 is CASQGVGGTEAFF. CDR3 bases: TGTGCCAGCCAGGGGGTAGGGGGCACTGAAGCTTTCTTT. The chain joins TRBV3-1 (or the pseudogene TRBV3-2) to TRBJ1-1, with 7 bases aligning to TRBD1. Germline V gene sequence: CDR1 LGHDT, CDR2 YNNKEL (reference sequence). Unmatched junction bases numbered 7, after V lost 8 bases and J lost 4 bases. There are 13 residues in the CDR3.